This TCR beta chain was captured in a study of CXCR3-negative and CXCR3-positive naive CD8 T cells. Study conclusions and caveats: TRB CDR3 properties served as the basis for inferring TCR strength, and surface CD5 was comparable between naive subsets. Comparison of naive cells showed more hydrophobic TRB CDR3s in CXCR3-positive than in CXCR3-negative naive cells.

Regarding this clonotype: Its antigen remains unidentified.

The TRB cDNA libraries were prepared by 5' RACE with UMI labels. TCRdb reprocessed the 5' RACE reads, with one entry per CDR3 protein and no DNA. The table for this sample gives about 98,000 distinct CDR3 sequences. This TCR came from a human donor in good health. Some clones in this sample may be carry-over from other donors' samples. The source material was naive CXCR3+ CD8+ T cells from blood. Subset in this sample: CD45RO-CCR7+CD27+CD95- naive CD8+ T cells expressing CXCR3 (TNR3+).

CDR3 protein: CASSLIGTESYNEQFF. The chain couples TRBV7-7 to TRBJ2-1; the D call of TRBD1 rests on TCRdb alone, since no DNA is present to check it. Germline CDR1 SSHAT, CDR2 FNYEAQ (reference sequence). The CDR3 runs to 16 residues.